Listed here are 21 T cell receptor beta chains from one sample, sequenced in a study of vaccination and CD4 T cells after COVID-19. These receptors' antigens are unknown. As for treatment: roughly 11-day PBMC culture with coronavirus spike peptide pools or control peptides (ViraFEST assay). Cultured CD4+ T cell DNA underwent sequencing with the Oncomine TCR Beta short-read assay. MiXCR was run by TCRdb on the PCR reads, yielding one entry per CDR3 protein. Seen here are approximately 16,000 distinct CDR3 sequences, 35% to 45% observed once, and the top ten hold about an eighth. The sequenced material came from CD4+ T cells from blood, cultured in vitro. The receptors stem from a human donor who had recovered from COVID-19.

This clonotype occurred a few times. This CDR3 is CAISVSQGGYEQYF. CDR3 bases: TGTGCCATCAGTGTCTCCCAGGGGGGCTACGAGCAGTACTTC. V gene TRBV10-3 combines with J gene TRBJ2-7; D may be TRBD1 (7 bases). Trimming took 4 bases from V and 3 from J, leaving 13 bases between them. The V gene's germline CDR1 is ENHRY and CDR2 SYGVKD. There are 14 residues in the CDR3.

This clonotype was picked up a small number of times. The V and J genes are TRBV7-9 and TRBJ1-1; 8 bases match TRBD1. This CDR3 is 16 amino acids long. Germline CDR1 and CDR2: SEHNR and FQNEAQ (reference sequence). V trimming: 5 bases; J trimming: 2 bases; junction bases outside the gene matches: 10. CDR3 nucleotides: TGTGCCAGCAGCCCAGACAGGGGACAGCTCAACACTGAAGCTTTCTTT. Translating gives CASSPDRGQLNTEAFF. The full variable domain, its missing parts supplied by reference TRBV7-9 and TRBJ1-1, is DTGVSQNPRHKITKRGQNVTFRCDPISEHNRLYWYRQTLGQGPEFLTYFQNEAQLEKSRLLSDRFSAERPKGSFSTLEIQRTEQGDSAMYLCASSPDRGQLNTEAFFGQGTRLTVV.

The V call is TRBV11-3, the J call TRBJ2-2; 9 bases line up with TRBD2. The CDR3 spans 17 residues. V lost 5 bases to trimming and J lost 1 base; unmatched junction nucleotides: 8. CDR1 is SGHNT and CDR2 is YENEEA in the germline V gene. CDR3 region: CASSPVAGAGNTGELFF. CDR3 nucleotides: TGTGCCAGCAGCCCGGTAGCGGGAGCGGGGAACACCGGGGAGCTGTTTTTT. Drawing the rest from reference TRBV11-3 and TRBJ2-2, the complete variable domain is EAGVVQSPRYKIIEKKQPVAFWCNPISGHNTLYWYLQNLGQGPELLIRYENEEAVDDSQLPKDRFSAERLKGVDSTLKIQPAELGDSAVYLCASSPVAGAGNTGELFFGEGSRLTVL.

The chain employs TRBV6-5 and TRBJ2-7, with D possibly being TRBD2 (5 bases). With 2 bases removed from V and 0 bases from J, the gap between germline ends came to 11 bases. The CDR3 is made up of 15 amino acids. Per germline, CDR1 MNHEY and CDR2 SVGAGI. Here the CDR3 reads CASSYEDSSSYEQYF. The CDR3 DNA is TGTGCCAGCAGTTACGAGGACTCCAGCTCCTACGAGCAGTACTTC.

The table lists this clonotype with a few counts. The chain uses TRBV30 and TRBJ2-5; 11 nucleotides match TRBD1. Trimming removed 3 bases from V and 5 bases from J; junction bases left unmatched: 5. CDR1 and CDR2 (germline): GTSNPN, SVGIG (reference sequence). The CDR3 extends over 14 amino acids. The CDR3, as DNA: TGTGCCTGGAGGGACAGGGGGCGAGGGGAGACCCAGTACTTC. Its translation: CAWRDRGRGETQYF.

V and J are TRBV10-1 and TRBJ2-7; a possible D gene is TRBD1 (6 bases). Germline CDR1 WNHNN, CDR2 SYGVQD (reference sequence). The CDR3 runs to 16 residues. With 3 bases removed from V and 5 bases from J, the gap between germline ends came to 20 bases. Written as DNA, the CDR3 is TGCGCCAGCAGTGACCGTACAGGGAACCGTTTTGACGAGCAGTACTTC. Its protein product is CASSDRTGNRFDEQYF.

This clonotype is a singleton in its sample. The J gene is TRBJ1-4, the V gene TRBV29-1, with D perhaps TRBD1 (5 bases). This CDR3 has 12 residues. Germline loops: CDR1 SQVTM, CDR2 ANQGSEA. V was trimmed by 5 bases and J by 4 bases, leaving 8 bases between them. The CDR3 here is CSVPGLNEKLFF. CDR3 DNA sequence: TGCAGCGTTCCAGGGCTTAATGAAAAACTGTTTTTT.

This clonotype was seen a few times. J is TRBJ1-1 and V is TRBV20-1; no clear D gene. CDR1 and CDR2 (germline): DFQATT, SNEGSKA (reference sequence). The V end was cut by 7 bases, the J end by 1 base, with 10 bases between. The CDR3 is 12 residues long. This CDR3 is CSGREGNTEAFF. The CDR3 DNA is TGCAGTGGCCGGGAGGGGAACACTGAAGCTTTCTTT.

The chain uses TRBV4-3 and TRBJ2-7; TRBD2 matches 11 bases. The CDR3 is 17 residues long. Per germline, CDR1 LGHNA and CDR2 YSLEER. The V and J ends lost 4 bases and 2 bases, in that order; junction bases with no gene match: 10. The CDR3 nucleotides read TGCGCCAGCAGCCCGAAACTAGCGGGAGTAGGGACCTACGAGCAGTACTTC. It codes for CASSPKLAGVGTYEQYF.

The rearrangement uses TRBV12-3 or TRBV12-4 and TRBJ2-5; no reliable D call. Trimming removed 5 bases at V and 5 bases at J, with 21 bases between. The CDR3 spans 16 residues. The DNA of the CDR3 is TGTGCCAGCAGTCTAAGACCCCTAGAACCTTGGGAGACCCAGTACTTC. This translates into CASSLRPLEPWETQYF.

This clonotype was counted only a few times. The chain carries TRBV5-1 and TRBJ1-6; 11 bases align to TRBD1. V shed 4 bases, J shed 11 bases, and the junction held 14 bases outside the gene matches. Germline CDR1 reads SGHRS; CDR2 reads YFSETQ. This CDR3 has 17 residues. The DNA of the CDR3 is TGCGCCAGCAGCGGCGGGACAGGGGGATCAACGGGACCACCCCTCCACTTT. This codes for CASSGGTGGSTGPPLHF.

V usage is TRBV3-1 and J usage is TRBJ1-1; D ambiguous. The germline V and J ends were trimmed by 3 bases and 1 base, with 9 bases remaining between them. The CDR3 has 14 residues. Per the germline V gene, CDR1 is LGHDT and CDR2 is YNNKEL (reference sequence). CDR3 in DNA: TGTGCCAGCAGCCATGTCGACGGGAACACTGAAGCTTTCTTT. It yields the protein CASSHVDGNTEAFF. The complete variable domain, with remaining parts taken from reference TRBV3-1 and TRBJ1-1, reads DTAVSQTPKYLVTQMGNDKSIKCEQNLGHDTMYWYKQDSKKFLKIMFSYNNKELIINETVPNRFSPKSPDKAHLNLHINSLELGDSAVYFCASSHVDGNTEAFFGQGTRLTVV.

The CDR3 loop reads CASSQAGVTDTQYF. For the CDR3, the DNA is TGTGCCAGCAGTCAAGCGGGAGTTACAGATACGCAGTATTTT. The chain combines TRBV12-3 or TRBV12-4 with TRBJ2-3; 8 nucleotides line up with TRBD2. This CDR3 spans 14 amino acids. V lost 5 bases to trimming and J lost 3 bases; unmatched junction nucleotides: 4.

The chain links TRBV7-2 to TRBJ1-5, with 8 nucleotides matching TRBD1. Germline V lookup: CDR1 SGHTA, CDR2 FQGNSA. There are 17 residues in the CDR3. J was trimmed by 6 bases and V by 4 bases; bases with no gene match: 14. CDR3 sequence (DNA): TGTGCCAGCAGCTCCGAATCCGGGACAGGTAGGGGTCAGCCCCAGCATTTT. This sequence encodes CASSSESGTGRGQPQHF.

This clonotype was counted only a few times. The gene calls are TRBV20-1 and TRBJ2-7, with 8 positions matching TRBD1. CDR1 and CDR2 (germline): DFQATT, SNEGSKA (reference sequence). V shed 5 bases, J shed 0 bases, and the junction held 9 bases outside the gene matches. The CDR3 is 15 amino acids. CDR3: CSAPRTGQTSYEQYF. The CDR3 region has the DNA TGCAGTGCTCCAAGGACAGGGCAGACCTCCTACGAGCAGTACTTC.

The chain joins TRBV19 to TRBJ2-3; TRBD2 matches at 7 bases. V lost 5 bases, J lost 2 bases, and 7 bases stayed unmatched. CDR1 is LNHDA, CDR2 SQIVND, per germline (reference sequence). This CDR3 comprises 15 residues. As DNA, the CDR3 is TGTGCCAGTAGTTTGGCTAGCGGCTCCACAGATACGCAGTATTTT. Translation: CASSLASGSTDTQYF.

The CDR3 spells CASSPGGAGELFF. The CDR3 DNA reads as TGTGCCAGCAGCCCTGGAGGAGCCGGGGAGCTGTTTTTT. V is TRBV4-2 and J is TRBJ2-2, with TRBD2 as a possible D gene (5 bases). Per germline, CDR1 LGHNA and CDR2 YNFKEQ. V shed 4 bases and J shed 6 bases, with 9 bases lying between them. This CDR3 contains 13 residues.

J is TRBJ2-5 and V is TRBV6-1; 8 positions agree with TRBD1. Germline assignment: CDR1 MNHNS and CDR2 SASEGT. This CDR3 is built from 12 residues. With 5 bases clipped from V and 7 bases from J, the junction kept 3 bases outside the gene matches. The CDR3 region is CASSRQGWTQYF. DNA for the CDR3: TGTGCCAGCAGTCGACAGGGGTGGACCCAGTACTTC.

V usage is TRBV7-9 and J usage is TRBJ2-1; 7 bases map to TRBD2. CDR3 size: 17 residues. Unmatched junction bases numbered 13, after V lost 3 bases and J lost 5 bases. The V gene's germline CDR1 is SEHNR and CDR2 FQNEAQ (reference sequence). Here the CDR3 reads CASSFSPLAEVNNEQFF. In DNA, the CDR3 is TGTGCCAGCAGCTTTTCCCCGCTAGCGGAAGTTAACAATGAGCAGTTCTTC.

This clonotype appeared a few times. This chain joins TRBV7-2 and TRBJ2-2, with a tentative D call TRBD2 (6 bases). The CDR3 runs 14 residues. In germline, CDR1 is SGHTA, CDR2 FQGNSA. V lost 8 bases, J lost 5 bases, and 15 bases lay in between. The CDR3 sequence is CASERVRGTGELFF. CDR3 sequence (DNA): TGTGCCAGCGAGCGGGTTAGAGGGACCGGGGAGCTGTTTTTT.

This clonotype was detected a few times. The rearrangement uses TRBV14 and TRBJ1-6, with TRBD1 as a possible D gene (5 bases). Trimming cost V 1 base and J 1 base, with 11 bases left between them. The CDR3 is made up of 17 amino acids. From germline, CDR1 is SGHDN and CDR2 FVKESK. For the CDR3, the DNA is TGTGCCAGCAGCCAAGGTGCGGGGGGTTCCTATAATTCACCCCTCCACTTT. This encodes CASSQGAGGSYNSPLHF.